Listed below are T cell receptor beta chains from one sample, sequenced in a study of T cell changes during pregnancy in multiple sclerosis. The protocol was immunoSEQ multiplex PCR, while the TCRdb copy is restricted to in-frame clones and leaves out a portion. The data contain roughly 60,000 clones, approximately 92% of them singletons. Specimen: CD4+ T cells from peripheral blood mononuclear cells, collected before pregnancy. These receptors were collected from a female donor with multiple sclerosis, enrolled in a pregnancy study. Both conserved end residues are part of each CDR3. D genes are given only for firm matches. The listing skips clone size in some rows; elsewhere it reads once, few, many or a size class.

CDR3 DNA: TGTGCCAGCAGCCCGACAGGGAGATTTACTGAAGCTTTCTTT; CDR3 protein: CASSPTGRFTEAFF; V gene: TRBV5-4; clone size: -; D gene: TRBD1; J gene: TRBJ1-1
CDR3 DNA: TGTGCCAGCAGTTTCTTAGCGGGAGGTTACAATGAGCAGTTCTTC; CDR3 protein: CASSFLAGGYNEQFF; V gene: TRBV27; clone size: -; D gene: TRBD2; J gene: TRBJ2-1
CDR3 DNA: TGTGCTTTTGACTCCGGACAGGGAGGGAATCAGCCCCAGCATTTT; CDR3 protein: CAFDSGQGGNQPQHF; V gene: TRBV30; clone size: -; D gene: TRBD1; J gene: TRBJ1-5
CDR3 DNA: TGTGCCAGTAGGGTGACCGGGACTAGCGGGATCCGACCTAACAATGAGCAGTTCTTC; CDR3 protein: CASRVTGTSGIRPNNEQFF; V gene: TRBV19; clone size: -; D gene: TRBD2; J gene: TRBJ2-1
CDR3 DNA: TGTGCCAGCAGCGGACAGAATTATGGAAACACCATATATTTT; CDR3 protein: CASSGQNYGNTIYF; V gene: TRBV9; clone size: -; D gene: -; J gene: TRBJ1-3
CDR3 DNA: TGTGCCAGCAGCGAAGGGACTCTCTCCTACAATGAGCAGTTCTTC; CDR3 protein: CASSEGTLSYNEQFF; V gene: TRBV11-3; clone size: -; D gene: -; J gene: TRBJ2-1
CDR3 DNA: TGTGCCAGCAGCCAAGACGGACTAGCGGTAGAGACCCAGTACTTC; CDR3 protein: CASSQDGLAVETQYF; V gene: TRBV14; clone size: few; D gene: TRBD2; J gene: TRBJ2-5
CDR3 DNA: TGTGCCAGCCAACAGGGCGCCCCTGGAAACACCATATATTTT; CDR3 protein: CASQQGAPGNTIYF; V gene: TRBV18; clone size: -; D gene: -; J gene: TRBJ1-3
CDR3 DNA: TGTGCCAGCAGCGCCCAGTTCAATGAGCAGTTCTTC; CDR3 protein: CASSAQFNEQFF; V gene: TRBV7-9; clone size: -; D gene: -; J gene: TRBJ2-1
CDR3 DNA: TGTGCCAGCAGTCCCTCCGGGACTAGCTACGAGCAGTACTTC; CDR3 protein: CASSPSGTSYEQYF; V gene: TRBV28; clone size: once; D gene: TRBD2; J gene: TRBJ2-7
CDR3 DNA: TGCGCCAGCAGCCAAGACTTGAGCTCCTACAATGAGCAGTTCTTC; CDR3 protein: CASSQDLSSYNEQFF; V gene: TRBV4-3; clone size: once; D gene: -; J gene: TRBJ2-1
CDR3 DNA: TGTGCCAGCAGGGGAGGAGTCTACGAGCAGTACTTC; CDR3 protein: CASRGGVYEQYF; V gene: TRBV4-2; clone size: -; D gene: -; J gene: TRBJ2-7
CDR3 DNA: TGTGCCAGCAGTGATAGGGGTAGGGGTGAAGCTTTCTTT; CDR3 protein: CASSDRGRGEAFF; V gene: TRBV6-1; clone size: -; D gene: -; J gene: TRBJ1-1
CDR3 DNA: TGTGCCAGCACGACTTCAGCGGGCAATCAGCCCCAGCATTTT; CDR3 protein: CASTTSAGNQPQHF; V gene: TRBV6-6; clone size: -; D gene: -; J gene: TRBJ1-5
CDR3 DNA: TGTGCCAGCAGCTTAGGAGGTAGACGCGTGACAGATACGCAGTATTTT; CDR3 protein: CASSLGGRRVTDTQYF; V gene: TRBV11-1; clone size: -; D gene: -; J gene: TRBJ2-3
CDR3 DNA: TGTGCCAGCAGCCCTCGACAGAGCTACGAGCAGTACTTC; CDR3 protein: CASSPRQSYEQYF; V gene: TRBV7-6; clone size: -; D gene: -; J gene: TRBJ2-7
CDR3 DNA: TGTGCCAGCAGCGTAGGCACGGACTCTAACTATGGCTACACCTTC; CDR3 protein: CASSVGTDSNYGYTF; V gene: TRBV9; clone size: -; D gene: -; J gene: TRBJ1-2
CDR3 DNA: TGTGCCAGCAGTTCCCTAGCCAGTAACGAGCAGTACTTC; CDR3 protein: CASSSLASNEQYF; V gene: TRBV27; clone size: few; D gene: -; J gene: TRBJ2-7
CDR3 DNA: TGTGCCAGTAGTAGCGGGACAGGGCTCCTCACGAATAGGGAGCAGTACTTC; CDR3 protein: CASSSGTGLLTNREQYF; V gene: TRBV19; clone size: -; D gene: TRBD1; J gene: TRBJ2-7
CDR3 DNA: TGTGCCAGCAGTCAGGGCCTAGGTGGCTACACCTTC; CDR3 protein: CASSQGLGGYTF; V gene: TRBV6-5; clone size: -; D gene: -; J gene: TRBJ1-2
CDR3 DNA: TGCGCCAGCAGCTCCTATACGCGACAGGAACAGAAGGGCTACACCTTC; CDR3 protein: CASSSYTRQEQKGYTF; V gene: TRBV5-1; clone size: -; D gene: -; J gene: TRBJ1-2
CDR3 DNA: TGTGCCAGCAGACTAGCGGGAGGCAATGAGCAGTTCTTC; CDR3 protein: CASRLAGGNEQFF; V gene: TRBV7-9; clone size: -; D gene: TRBD2; J gene: TRBJ2-1
CDR3 DNA: TGCGCCAGCAGCCAAGAGGTAGGCAGGGGGCCGGAGACCCAGTACTTC; CDR3 protein: CASSQEVGRGPETQYF; V gene: TRBV4-3; clone size: once; D gene: TRBD1; J gene: TRBJ2-5
CDR3 DNA: TGTGCCAGCAGTTTGAACAGGGGCACTGAAGCTTTCTTT; CDR3 protein: CASSLNRGTEAFF; V gene: TRBV2; clone size: -; D gene: TRBD1; J gene: TRBJ1-1
CDR3 DNA: TGTGCCAGCACCTGGGCTGGTTTCTCTGGGGCCAACGTCCTGACTTTC; CDR3 protein: CASTWAGFSGANVLTF; V gene: TRBV28; clone size: -; D gene: -; J gene: TRBJ2-6
CDR3 DNA: TGTGCCAGCTCACCGGACAGGGCCGGAGGAGAAGCTTTCTTT; CDR3 protein: CASSPDRAGGEAFF; V gene: TRBV18; clone size: -; D gene: TRBD1; J gene: TRBJ1-1
CDR3 DNA: TGCGCCAGCAGCTCTGGACATCGGGATTCACCCCTCCACTTT; CDR3 protein: CASSSGHRDSPLHF; V gene: TRBV5-1; clone size: -; D gene: -; J gene: TRBJ1-6
CDR3 DNA: TGTGCCAGCAGCCAAGTCGGGGTAGACACCGGGGAGCTGTTTTTT; CDR3 protein: CASSQVGVDTGELFF; V gene: TRBV4-2; clone size: -; D gene: -; J gene: TRBJ2-2
CDR3 DNA: TGTGCCAGCAAGCCCTGGTCTAATGAAAAACTGTTTTTT; CDR3 protein: CASKPWSNEKLFF; V gene: TRBV5-6; clone size: -; D gene: -; J gene: TRBJ1-4
CDR3 DNA: TGTGCCAGCAGGGGCTCCCAGGGGGCGAATGAAAAACTGTTTTTT; CDR3 protein: CASRGSQGANEKLFF; V gene: TRBV28; clone size: once; D gene: TRBD1; J gene: TRBJ1-4
CDR3 DNA: TGTGCCAGCAGCTTGGGTCAGGGCTTTTATGGCTACACCTTC; CDR3 protein: CASSLGQGFYGYTF; V gene: TRBV5-4; clone size: -; D gene: -; J gene: TRBJ1-2
CDR3 DNA: TGTGCCAGCAGTTTAAGGACGGGGGGCTACACCTTC; CDR3 protein: CASSLRTGGYTF; V gene: TRBV6-6; clone size: -; D gene: -; J gene: TRBJ1-2
CDR3 DNA: TGCAGCGTGAGAGGGGGAACAGATACGCAGTATTTT; CDR3 protein: CSVRGGTDTQYF; V gene: TRBV29-1; clone size: -; D gene: -; J gene: TRBJ2-3
CDR3 DNA: TGTGCCAGTAGTATCGGGGCGGGAGTTGGGATAGAGGAGACCCAGTACTTC; CDR3 protein: CASSIGAGVGIEETQYF; V gene: TRBV19; clone size: -; D gene: TRBD2; J gene: TRBJ2-5
CDR3 DNA: TGTGCCAGCAGTTTGGGACAGAAGAACACTGAAGCTTTCTTT; CDR3 protein: CASSLGQKNTEAFF; V gene: TRBV28; clone size: few; D gene: TRBD1; J gene: TRBJ1-1
CDR3 DNA: TGTGCCAGCTCACCACTTGCTTCGGGAGGCAATGAGCAGTTCTTC; CDR3 protein: CASSPLASGGNEQFF; V gene: TRBV18; clone size: -; D gene: TRBD2; J gene: TRBJ2-1
CDR3 DNA: TGCAGCGTTGACGGGACACCTAGCTCTGGGGCCAACGTCCTGACTTTC; CDR3 protein: CSVDGTPSSGANVLTF; V gene: TRBV29-1; clone size: -; D gene: -; J gene: TRBJ2-6
CDR3 DNA: TGTGCCAGCAGCCCACCTGGCGGGAGAAACTCCTACGAGCAGTACTTC; CDR3 protein: CASSPPGGRNSYEQYF; V gene: TRBV7-2; clone size: -; D gene: TRBD2; J gene: TRBJ2-7
CDR3 DNA: TGTGCCAGCAGCACCCATAGGGCCCAGGGTCAGCCCCAGCATTTT; CDR3 protein: CASSTHRAQGQPQHF; V gene: TRBV6-5; clone size: medium-sized; D gene: -; J gene: TRBJ1-5
CDR3 DNA: TGTGCCAGCAGCGGCGGGGCGGGGGGGAACACTGAAGCTTTCTTT; CDR3 protein: CASSGGAGGNTEAFF; V gene: TRBV9; clone size: -; D gene: -; J gene: TRBJ1-1
CDR3 DNA: TGTGCCAGCAGTGAAGAGGACAGGGGGAAATTCGCAGATACGCAGTATTTT; CDR3 protein: CASSEEDRGKFADTQYF; V gene: TRBV25-1; clone size: -; D gene: TRBD1; J gene: TRBJ2-3
CDR3 DNA: TGTGCCAGCAGCGGTAGACTAGCGGGAGGGCCCAATGAGCAGTTCTTC; CDR3 protein: CASSGRLAGGPNEQFF; V gene: TRBV11-1; clone size: -; D gene: TRBD2; J gene: TRBJ2-1